This TCR beta chain was sequenced in a study of blood T cell repertoires in COVID-19. Generated by immunoSEQ multiplex PCR, the TCRdb table keeps only in-frame clones and is missing some. The sample comprises under 150,000 clones, roughly 80% of which are singletons, and about 1.5% rests with the top ten. The sequence was collected from a man aged 60 to 75 with acute or convalescent COVID-19. Source material: peripheral blood.

The CDR3 region is CASSLGLADTYEQYF. CDR3 DNA sequence: TGTGCCAGCAGCTTGGGCCTAGCGGATACCTACGAGCAGTACTTC. V and J are TRBV5-4 and TRBJ2-7; 7 bases map to TRBD2. The CDR3 loop spans 15 amino acids. The J segment lost 2 bases and the V segment lost 0 bases, leaving 5 bases of the junction unmatched. Germline V CDR1 and CDR2: SGHNT, YYREEE (reference sequence).